A selection of T cell receptor beta chains follows, all from one sample in a study of blood T cell repertoires in COVID-19. Profiled with immunoSEQ multiplex PCR; TCRdb holds only in-frame clones, not every one. The profile covers roughly 180,000 clones, with approximately 79% appearing a single time and around 8% taken by the ten largest. The sequencing sample was made of peripheral blood. These receptors originate from a woman in her sixties with COVID-19, enrolled during active disease. Each CDR3 is given with its conserved first and last residue. The D gene is left open where the match is weak. A row's size may be missing; if present it is once, few, many or a size class.

size,V,D,J,CDR3,DNA
NA,TRBV6-1,NA,TRBJ2-1,CASSEWGRDNEQFF,TGTGCCAGCAGTGAATGGGGCAGAGACAATGAGCAGTTCTTC
NA,TRBV1,NA,TRBJ2-5,CTSSQDSGRGLGETQYF,TGCACCAGCAGCCAAGATAGCGGGAGAGGTCTCGGAGAGACCCAGTACTTC
NA,TRBV24-1,TRBD1,TRBJ2-1,CATSDPDRGNLQRFF,TGTGCCACCAGTGACCCTGACAGGGGGAATCTTCAGCGGTTCTTC
NA,TRBV28,TRBD2,TRBJ2-5,CASSLRTSGSGTQYF,TGTGCCAGCAGTTTACGGACTAGCGGGAGTGGGACCCAGTACTTC
NA,TRBV5-4,TRBD2,TRBJ2-1,CASSSAGGRNNEQFF,TGTGCCAGCAGCTCAGCGGGGGGGCGAAACAATGAGCAGTTCTTC
NA,TRBV27,TRBD1,TRBJ2-4,CASSLRVGTGGAGRNIQYF,TGTGCCAGCAGTTTACGAGTCGGGACAGGGGGCGCCGGTCGGAACATTCAGTACTTC
NA,TRBV10-3,NA,TRBJ1-2,CAISAAGNYGYTF,TGTGCCATCAGTGCGGCAGGGAACTATGGCTACACCTTC
NA,TRBV11-2,TRBD1,TRBJ2-1,CASSLDTGTGSEEQFF,TGTGCCAGCAGCTTAGATACCGGGACAGGGAGCGAGGAGCAGTTCTTC
NA,TRBV6-5,NA,TRBJ2-2,CASARGSSTGELFF,TGTGCCAGCGCGAGAGGCAGCTCCACCGGGGAGCTGTTTTTT
NA,TRBV11-2,NA,TRBJ2-2,CASSSERGRNTGELFF,TGTGCCAGCAGTTCGGAGCGAGGGAGGAACACCGGGGAGCTGTTTTTT
NA,TRBV28,TRBD1,TRBJ2-6,CASSFAGGVRANVLTF,TGTGCCAGCAGTTTCGCAGGGGGCGTAAGGGCCAACGTCCTGACTTTC
NA,TRBV9,NA,TRBJ1-3,CASQTAQGNTIYF,TGTGCCAGCCAGACAGCACAGGGAAACACCATATATTTT
NA,TRBV20-1,NA,TRBJ2-1,CSASFGERYNEQFF,TGCAGTGCTAGTTTTGGAGAAAGGTACAATGAGCAGTTCTTC
NA,TRBV19,NA,TRBJ1-5,CASSSQRNQPQHF,TGTGCCAGTAGCTCCCAGCGTAATCAGCCCCAGCATTTT
NA,TRBV29-1,NA,TRBJ1-1,CSAGGTMNTEAFF,TGCAGCGCTGGGGGGACGATGAACACTGAAGCTTTCTTT
once,TRBV18,NA,TRBJ2-2,CASSEQGTGELFF,TGTGCCAGCTCAGAACAGGGCACCGGGGAGCTGTTTTTT
NA,TRBV5-1,NA,TRBJ2-7,CASSLGSGPSYEQYF,TGCGCCAGCAGCTTGGGGTCGGGTCCCTCCTACGAGCAGTACTTC